A single sample is the source of the 18 T cell receptor beta chains below, sequenced in a study of CD8 T cells in ankylosing spondylitis. Findings and limits, study-wide: Within ankylosing spondylitis blood, a TCR beta motif made up of fewer than ten highly homologous variants appeared to be characteristic.

Their antigens are not known. TCRdb re-called the 5' RACE reads with MiXCR, one entry per CDR3 protein. This sample has about 500,000 distinct CDR3 sequences, with 10% to 15% found just once. Source material: blood, either unsorted or a sorted T cell fraction (not recorded which). All receptors derive from a male donor with ankylosing spondylitis.

J is TRBJ2-1 and V is TRBV5-1, with D possibly TRBD2 on 5 matching bases. The germline CDR1 and CDR2 sequences are SGHRS and YFSETQ. This CDR3 has 14 amino acids. The germline V and J ends were trimmed by 4 bases and 15 bases, with 23 bases remaining between them. The CDR3 nucleotides are TGCGCCAGCAGCAGGGAACTAGGACTCCGATTACTGTTCTTC. As protein: CASSRELGLRLLFF.

V usage is TRBV5-1 and J usage is TRBJ2-5; a possible D gene is TRBD1 (6 bases). Trimming cost V 4 bases and J 0 bases, with 10 bases left between them. The CDR3 sequence is 14 residues long. Looked up from germline, CDR1 is SGHRS and CDR2 is YFSETQ. The CDR3 loop reads CASSEGHNQETQYF. In DNA form, the CDR3 reads TGCGCCAGCAGCGAGGGACACAACCAAGAGACCCAGTACTTC.

This clonotype was observed many times. The chain recombines TRBV24-1 with TRBJ2-1; 12 nucleotides line up with TRBD2. The V segment lost 4 bases and the J segment 4 bases; nucleotides outside the gene matches: 7. This CDR3 comprises 17 residues. From germline, CDR1 is KGHDR and CDR2 SFDVKD. The CDR3 DNA reads TGTGCCACCAGTGACTCCGGACTAGCGGGGTTGTACAATGAGCAGTTCTTC. Translated: CATSDSGLAGLYNEQFF.

V gene TRBV7-8 combines with J gene TRBJ2-7; D is possibly TRBD1 or TRBD2 (5 bases each). This CDR3 spans 14 amino acids. Germline assignment: CDR1 SGHVS and CDR2 FQNEAQ. The V gene lost 5 bases and the J gene lost 1 base, with 12 bases spanning the gap. The CDR3 sequence: CASSPGLGSYEQYV. In nucleotides, the CDR3 is TGTGCCAGCAGCCCGGGGCTGGGTTCCTACGAGCAGTACGTC.

The J gene is TRBJ2-3, the V gene TRBV28; no clear D. V lost 5 bases, J lost 5 bases, and 20 bases lay in between. This CDR3 is 16 amino acids long. Germline V CDR1 and CDR2: MDHEN, SYDVKM. As DNA, the CDR3 is TGTGCCAGCAGTCGCCTAAGGCAGGATCTTAAAGATACGCAGTATTTT. Protein sequence: CASSRLRQDLKDTQYF.

This clonotype turned up a few times. This chain joins TRBV5-1 and TRBJ1-2; TRBD1 matches 12 bases. Germline loops: CDR1 SGHRS, CDR2 YFSETQ. The CDR3 is 14 amino acids. V was clipped by 3 bases and J by 10 bases; unmatched bases: 7. This CDR3 is CASSSQGTGGFYTF. The CDR3 DNA follows: TGCGCCAGCAGCTCCCAGGGGACAGGGGGCTTCTACACCTTC.

This clonotype was observed at least ten times. The chain uses TRBV5-1 and TRBJ2-2; D may be TRBD1 or TRBD2 (5 bases each). Germline-derived CDR1 and CDR2 are SGHRS and YFSETQ. The CDR3 length is 14 residues. V lost 4 bases, J lost 5 bases, and 12 bases lay in between. The CDR3: CASSPQWGTGELFF. CDR3 DNA sequence: TGCGCCAGCAGCCCGCAGTGGGGGACCGGGGAGCTGTTTTTT.

In its sample, this clonotype was seen a few times. This chain connects TRBV12-3 or TRBV12-4 to TRBJ2-3; TRBD1 might be the D (6 bases). The CDR3 contains 15 residues. V lost 2 bases, J lost 2 bases, and 11 bases lay in between. CDR3 in amino acids: CASSLRGQITDTQYF. Written as DNA, the CDR3 is TGTGCCAGCAGTTTAAGGGGACAAATCACAGATACGCAGTATTTT.

This clonotype came up a few times. The gene calls are TRBV7-2 and TRBJ2-4; D gene uncertain. Trimming removed 3 bases at V and 5 bases at J, with 5 bases between. The CDR3 runs 12 residues. Germline V gene lookup returns CDR1 SGHTA and CDR2 FQGNSA. CDR3 sequence reads: CASSFMENIQYF. CDR3 sequence (DNA): TGTGCCAGCAGCTTTATGGAAAACATTCAGTACTTC.

The sample holds many counts of this clonotype. The V gene is TRBV11-3, the J gene TRBJ2-1, with 7 bases fitting TRBD2. This CDR3 is 17 amino acids long. Germline CDR1 SGHNT, CDR2 YENEEA. The junction had 9 bases not matched to a gene; V was cut back by 1 base and J by 3 bases. DNA for the CDR3: TGTGCCAGCAGCTTAGGGAGCGTTGGCGGGAGCTACAATGAGCAGTTCTTC. This translates into CASSLGSVGGSYNEQFF.

The CDR3 nucleotides are TGTGCCAGGAGCCCTGGGAGCGGGCACCGGGGAGAGCTGTTTTTT. Residues: CARSPGSGHRGELFF. The chain has TRBV12-3 or TRBV12-4 and TRBJ2-2, with D perhaps TRBD2 (6 bases). V lost 9 bases to trimming and J lost 11 bases, with 25 bases between them. This CDR3 region has 15 residues.

The chain is built from TRBV11-2 and TRBJ2-1; 12 bases align to TRBD2. The V and J ends lost 2 bases and 8 bases, in that order; junction bases with no gene match: 13. The germline V gene encodes CDR1 SGHAT and CDR2 FQNNGV. This CDR3 comprises 18 residues. The CDR3, as DNA: TGTGCCAGCAGCTTATACCCTAGCGGGAGGGCTGTTGGGGATGAGCAGTTCTTC. Amino acid sequence: CASSLYPSGRAVGDEQFF.

This clonotype was observed a few times. The chain couples TRBV6-6 to TRBJ1-2, with D possibly TRBD1 on 6 matching bases. CDR1 MNHNY and CDR2 SVGAGI come from the germline V gene (reference sequence). This CDR3 has 12 amino acids. The V end lost 8 bases, the J end lost 6 bases, and 13 bases lay between the germline ends. The CDR3 DNA is TGTGCCAGCGTGGGGGGGCAAAATGGCTACACCTTC. Protein: CASVGGQNGYTF.

This clonotype came up a few times. The chain is built from TRBV6-1 and TRBJ2-3, with 10 positions matching TRBD2. V gave up 3 bases and J gave up 4 bases; unmatched junction bases: 10. Per germline, CDR1 MNHNS and CDR2 SASEGT. CDR3 length: 17 residues. CDR3 DNA: TGTGCCAGCAGTGACCCATTAGCGGGAGGCACGGCAGATACGCAGTATTTT. It translates to CASSDPLAGGTADTQYF.

V is TRBV7-9 and J is TRBJ1-5; D is perhaps TRBD1 (6 bases). Germline loops: CDR1 SEHNR, CDR2 FQNEAQ (reference sequence). Trimming took 0 bases from V and 4 from J, leaving 16 bases between them. The CDR3 runs to 17 residues. The CDR3 DNA follows: TGTGCCAGCAGCTTAGCCCCGGACAGCGGCCCTAATCAGCCCCAGCATTTT. It encodes CASSLAPDSGPNQPQHF. Drawing the rest from reference TRBV7-9 and TRBJ1-5, the complete variable domain is DTGVSQNPRHKITKRGQNVTFRCDPISEHNRLYWYRQTLGQGPEFLTYFQNEAQLEKSRLLSDRFSAERPKGSFSTLEIQRTEQGDSAMYLCASSLAPDSGPNQPQHFGDGTRLSIL.

This clonotype has a handful of counts. The chain has TRBV18 and TRBJ1-1, with D possibly TRBD1 on 6 matching bases. The CDR3 runs 15 residues. V lost 1 base and J lost 1, with 10 bases in between. Per germline, CDR1 KGHSH and CDR2 LQKENI. CDR3 sequence (DNA): TGTGCCAGCTCACCACAGAACAGGGCGAACACTGAAGCTTTCTTT. Translation gives CASSPQNRANTEAFF.

The V gene is TRBV20-1, the J gene TRBJ2-1; 7 nucleotides align to TRBD1. Losses at the gene ends were 0 bases for V and 5 bases for J; bases not matched to a gene: 13. The germline V gene has CDR1 DFQATT and CDR2 SNEGSKA (reference sequence). The CDR3 totals 17 residues. The CDR3, as DNA: TGCAGTGCTAGAGAGCCCAGGGGGACCCCCTCTAACAATGAGCAGTTCTTC. Protein: CSAREPRGTPSNNEQFF.

V gene TRBV19 combines with J gene TRBJ2-1; 13 positions match TRBD2. CDR3 length equals 16 residues. Germline V lookup: CDR1 LNHDA, CDR2 SQIVND (reference sequence). V lost 5 bases and J lost 2; bases outside the gene matches: 3. The CDR3 region is CASSATSGRAYNEQFF. The CDR3 DNA is TGTGCCAGTAGTGCTACTAGCGGGAGGGCCTACAATGAGCAGTTCTTC. Supplemented by reference TRBV19 and TRBJ2-1, the full variable domain reads DGGITQSPKYLFRKEGQNVTLSCEQNLNHDAMYWYRQDPGQGLRLIYYSQIVNDFQKGDIAEGYSVSREKKESFPLTVTSAQKNPTAFYLCASSATSGRAYNEQFFGPGTRLTVL.